The following is a T cell receptor beta chain sequence with its context. Its antigen remains unknown. Unsorted libraries came from 2 million PBMCs stored at -80 °C. Deletions cut 11 bases from V and 6 bases from J, with 19 bases between. The CDR3 contains 13 residues. CDR1 is ENHRY, CDR2 SYGVKD, per germline. A 10-nucleotide random UMI tagged transcripts in template-switch 5'RACE cDNA synthesis. MiXCR was run by TCRdb on the 5' RACE reads, yielding one entry per CDR3 protein. The data hold tens of thousands of distinct CDR3 sequences, with approximately 3.5% observed a single time. This record belongs to a study of neurological immune-mediated disorders. Regarding the study as a whole: The study found no CDR3 amino acid sequences shared by expanded clones across subjects, suggesting private repertoires in all groups.

Sequencing was done on a sample of PBMCs. This receptor was taken from a woman aged 45 to 65 with multiple sclerosis. The chain joins TRBV10-3 to TRBJ1-1; tentative D call: TRBD1 (5 bases). CDR3 bases: TGTGCCGTTCGCGGGCAGGGAATTTCTGAAGCTTTCTTT. It is translated as CAVRGQGISEAFF.